This T cell receptor (beta chain) was obtained from a study of T cells in Graves' hyperthyroidism and ophthalmopathy. If no ophthalmopathy progression occurred within 18 months, Graves' hyperthyroidism was stable. The source of the PBMCs was less than 12 ml of fresh peripheral blood. Study-level results: Most clonotypes expanded in the thyroid (above 0.001) were also present in blood. The model's output predicted ophthalmopathy at a median of around 7 months prior to onset.

In its sample, this clonotype was seen many times. Its target is not known. TCR beta CDR3 region amplification was performed from RNA transcripts. First-round RT-PCR targeting the TCR CDR3 was performed with the HTBI primer set. MiXCR, run by TCRdb on the multiplex PCR reads, gives a single entry per CDR3 protein. Of roughly 290,000 distinct CDR3 sequences detected, around 15% appear once; the ten largest clones hold under 8%. Sequencing used blood. The TCR comes from a woman aged 40-49 years with Graves' hyperthyroidism.

The CDR3 loop is CASSLSGRALEQYF. CDR3 nucleotide sequence: TGTGCCAGCAGCTTAAGTGGGAGGGCCCTCGAGCAGTACTTC. The chain is built from TRBV11-2 and TRBJ2-7; 7 nucleotides line up with TRBD2. V shed 2 bases and J 6 bases; nucleotides not matched to a gene: 7. The CDR3 contains 14 residues. Germline loops: CDR1 SGHAT, CDR2 FQNNGV.